The present TCR beta chain was sequenced within a study of T-cell memory formation after mild COVID-19. Study conclusions and caveats: Several responding clones turned up in pre-infection memory, indicating that cross-reactive memory may have taken part.

TCRdb redid the calling of the 5' RACE reads with MiXCR, one entry per CDR3 protein. The sample comprises hundreds of thousands of distinct CDR3 sequences, over 15% of which are singletons, and about 8.1% rests with the top ten. The germline gives CDR1 LGHNA, CDR2 YSLEER. The CDR3 length is 16 residues. V was trimmed by 0 bases and J by 0 bases, leaving 9 bases between them. This clonotype was counted a few times. Antigen: not known. The chain is built from TRBV4-3 and TRBJ1-3; D remains ambiguous. The clonotype originates from an adult woman who had mild COVID-19 (a few samples of this study predate the infection). Cell type and time point are not known. The sequencing sample was made of PBMCs or a T cell subset sorted from them (not recorded which). In DNA, the CDR3 is TGCGCCAGCAGCCAAGATCGAACAAGCTCTGGAAACACCATATATTTT. It yields the protein CASSQDRTSSGNTIYF.